These 10 T cell receptor beta chains were all obtained from the same sample, sequenced in a study of CD8 T cells in ankylosing spondylitis. TCRdb re-analysed the 5' RACE reads in MiXCR, keeping a single row per CDR3 protein. The table has approximately 220,000 distinct CDR3 sequences, about a quarter seen once. Sequencing used blood, either unsorted or a sorted T cell fraction (not recorded which). Receptor source: a male donor with ankylosing spondylitis or in good health (not recorded which).

CDR3 sequence: CSVRTSGRAHNEQFF. DNA for the CDR3: TGCAGCGTAAGGACTAGCGGGAGGGCCCACAATGAGCAGTTCTTC. This chain joins TRBV29-1 and TRBJ2-1; 15 bases align to TRBD2. The ends lost 6 bases at V and 5 bases at J; junction bases unmatched: 5. This CDR3 has 15 residues. The germline gives CDR1 SQVTM, CDR2 ANQGSEA.

Many counts were recorded for this clonotype. The chain is built from TRBV27 and TRBJ1-1, with 9 bases identical to TRBD1. Germline-derived CDR1 and CDR2 are MNHEY and SMNVEV (reference sequence). Trimming cost V 4 bases and J 4 bases; bases outside gene matches: 7. The CDR3 has 15 residues. CDR3 region: CASSSTSTGGTEAFF. The CDR3 DNA reads TGTGCCAGCAGTTCAACATCGACAGGGGGCACTGAAGCTTTCTTT.

The rearrangement uses TRBV20-1 and TRBJ2-1, with no clear D. Trimming stripped 6 bases from V and 9 bases from J, with 12 bases between. Per the germline V gene, CDR1 is DFQATT and CDR2 is SNEGSKA (reference sequence). This CDR3 is 11 amino acids long. CDR3 DNA sequence: TGCAGTGCACACGAAGACGGTGAGCAGTTCTTC. Translating gives CSAHEDGEQFF.

Many counts were recorded for this clonotype. CDR3 amino acids: CASSKLQGYEQYF. Written as DNA, the CDR3 is TGTGCCAGCAGTAAGCTTCAGGGATACGAGCAGTACTTC. This chain connects TRBV12-3 or TRBV12-4 to TRBJ2-7; D might be TRBD1 (5 bases). The V end was cut by 5 bases, the J end by 4 bases, with 12 bases between. The CDR3 spans 13 residues.

This chain connects TRBV27 to TRBJ1-6; 8 bases are shared with TRBD1. This CDR3 is 13 amino acids long. J gave up 9 bases and V 10 bases, and 8 bases lay outside the gene matches. Germline CDR1 is MNHEY and CDR2 is SMNVEV (reference sequence). This CDR3 reads CATRDRMGSPLHF. CDR3 in DNA: TGTGCCACCCGGGACAGGATGGGTTCACCCCTCCACTTT.

The V gene is TRBV6-5, the J gene TRBJ2-7, with D tentatively TRBD1 (5 bases). Germline V gene lookup returns CDR1 MNHEY and CDR2 SVGAGI. Deletions cut 0 bases from V and 3 bases from J, with 9 bases between. The CDR3 length is 14 residues. The CDR3, as DNA: TGTGCCAGCAGTTACTCGTGGCAGGGCTACGAGCAGTACTTC. This gives the protein CASSYSWQGYEQYF.

This clonotype was observed many times. The chain combines TRBV15 with TRBJ2-3, with 7 bases fitting TRBD1. J lost 1 base, V lost 1 base, and 5 bases had no gene match. Germline V lookup: CDR1 LNHNV, CDR2 YYDKDF (reference sequence). This CDR3 is 16 amino acids long. The CDR3 nucleotides read TGTGCCACCAGCAGAGCCCCCGGACAGGGCACAGATACGCAGTATTTT. Translating it yields CATSRAPGQGTDTQYF. Full variable domain (remainder filled in from reference TRBV15 and TRBJ2-3): DAMVIQNPRYQVTQFGKPVTLSCSQTLNHNVMYWYQQKSSQAPKLLFHYYDKDFNNEADTPDNFQSRRPNTSFCFLDIRSPGLGDTAMYLCATSRAPGQGTDTQYFGPGTRLTVL.

The rearrangement joins TRBV7-2 to TRBJ2-4, with TRBD2 as a possible D gene (5 bases). The CDR3 extends over 14 amino acids. CDR1 is SGHTA and CDR2 is FQGNSA in the germline V gene. The ends were cut back, 6 bases at V and 4 bases at J, with 13 bases in the middle. The CDR3 here is CASSEGGVKNIQYF. The CDR3 nucleotides read TGTGCCAGCAGTGAGGGTGGAGTTAAAAACATTCAGTACTTC.

There are many counts of this clonotype. One end of the junction varies from germline; a read error may be responsible. This chain connects TRBV6-1 to TRBJ2-5; 12 nucleotides agree with TRBD2. Germline V CDR1 and CDR2: MNHNS, SASEGT. The length of the CDR3 is 15 residues. The CDR3 nucleotides are TGTGCCAGCAGCCTTACGCGGACTAGCGGGACCCCCTCGGACTTC. This translates into CASSLTRTSGTPSDF.

In DNA form, the CDR3 reads TGTGCCAGCAGTTTAAGAGTTGGCTATGGCTACACCTTC. The encoded protein is CASSLRVGYGYTF. The rearrangement links TRBV28 to TRBJ1-2; D is unclear. Trimming cost V 2 bases and J 4 bases, with 8 bases left between them. Looked up from germline, CDR1 is MDHEN and CDR2 is SYDVKM. The CDR3 runs 13 residues.